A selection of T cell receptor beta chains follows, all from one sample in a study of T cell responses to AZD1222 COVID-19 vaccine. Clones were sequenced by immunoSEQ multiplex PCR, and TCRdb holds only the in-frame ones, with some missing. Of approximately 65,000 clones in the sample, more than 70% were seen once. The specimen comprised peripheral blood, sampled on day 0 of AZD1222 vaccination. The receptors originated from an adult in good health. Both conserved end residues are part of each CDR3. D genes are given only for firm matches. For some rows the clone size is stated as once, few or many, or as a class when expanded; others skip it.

CDR3: CASSALVSYNSPLHF
DNA: TGTGCCAGCAGCGCATTAGTCTCCTATAATTCACCCCTCCACTTT
J: TRBJ1-6
V: TRBV11-2
D: -
size: -

CDR3: CASSRGQDNPFF
DNA: TGTGCCAGCAGCCGGGGACAGGACAATCCGTTCTTC
J: TRBJ2-1
V: TRBV7-2
D: TRBD1
size: -

CDR3: CSVVAGTINEKLFF
DNA: TGCAGCGTCGTGGCTGGGACGATTAATGAAAAACTGTTTTTT
J: TRBJ1-4
V: TRBV29-1
D: -
size: -

CDR3: CASSRTGELFF
DNA: TGTGCCAGCAGCAGGACCGGGGAGCTGTTTTTT
J: TRBJ2-2
V: TRBV5-8
D: -
size: -

CDR3: CASSVLLGGSGTGELFF
DNA: TGTGCCAGCAGCGTCTTGCTTGGCGGCAGCGGCACCGGGGAGCTGTTTTTT
J: TRBJ2-2
V: TRBV5-4
D: -
size: -

CDR3: CASSLASGQVRDRPYGYTF
DNA: TGCGCCAGCAGCTTGGCTAGTGGACAGGTCCGTGATCGGCCCTATGGCTACACCTTC
J: TRBJ1-2
V: TRBV5-1
D: TRBD1
size: medium-sized

CDR3: CASSLTGAGRSTEAFF
DNA: TGCGCCAGCAGCTTGACAGGGGCAGGGAGGAGCACTGAAGCTTTCTTT
J: TRBJ1-1
V: TRBV5-1
D: TRBD1
size: -

CDR3: CASSQPDRNSNQPQHF
DNA: TGTGCCAGCAGCCAACCCGACAGGAATAGCAATCAGCCCCAGCATTTT
J: TRBJ1-5
V: TRBV3-1/TRBV3-2
D: -
size: -

CDR3: CASSPQTSTDTQYF
DNA: TGTGCCAGCAGCCCCCAGACGAGCACAGATACGCAGTATTTT
J: TRBJ2-3
V: TRBV2
D: -
size: few

CDR3: CASSVATGGDYGYTF
DNA: TGTGCCAGCAGCGTAGCTACGGGCGGCGACTATGGCTACACCTTC
J: TRBJ1-2
V: TRBV9
D: -
size: -

CDR3: CASSIAGINGYTF
DNA: TGTGCCAGTAGTATAGCAGGGATCAATGGCTACACCTTC
J: TRBJ1-2
V: TRBV19
D: -
size: -

CDR3: CASSEASGGAKTQYF
DNA: TGTGCCAGCAGTGAGGCTAGCGGGGGGGCCAAGACCCAGTACTTC
J: TRBJ2-5
V: TRBV2
D: TRBD2
size: -

CDR3: CASSRWTGGLEVAFF
DNA: TGTGCCAGCAGCCGCTGGACAGGGGGCTTGGAGGTAGCTTTCTTT
J: TRBJ1-1
V: TRBV7-6
D: TRBD1
size: -

CDR3: CASSLDRAPSEAFF
DNA: TGCGCCAGCAGCTTGGACAGGGCCCCTTCTGAAGCTTTCTTT
J: TRBJ1-1
V: TRBV5-1
D: -
size: -

CDR3: CASSLPGTEYGYTF
DNA: TGTGCCAGTAGCCTACCGGGGACTGAGTATGGCTACACCTTC
J: TRBJ1-2
V: TRBV19
D: -
size: -

CDR3: CAWSVKGGLNTEAFF
DNA: TGTGCCTGGAGTGTTAAGGGGGGCTTGAACACTGAAGCTTTCTTT
J: TRBJ1-1
V: TRBV30
D: -
size: -